This T cell receptor beta chain was found in a study of OX40 agonist ivuxolimab in advanced cancers. As for the study in general: Patients were given ivuxolimab, an antibody that agonizes OX40 (CD134).

Clones were sequenced by immunoSEQ multiplex PCR, and TCRdb holds only the in-frame ones, with some missing. This sample has 65,000 to 85,000 clones; more than 75% occur once, and the top ten carry around 2.5%. Study conclusions and caveats: Among the least clonally expanded were partial responders at 0.1-3.0 mg/kg. The CD4+ and CD8+ T cells in the blood had expanded clonally by week 6 at 0.1 to 3.0 mg/kg.

To note about this clone: Its cognate antigen is unknown.

CDR3 length equals 12 residues. V was pared by 5 bases and J by 11 bases, with 13 bases between. Germline CDR1 and CDR2: SEHNR and FQNEAQ (reference sequence). The input for sequencing was CD4+ or CD8+ T cells sorted from blood, taken in a trial of the OX40 agonist ivuxolimab. The J gene is TRBJ2-1, the V gene TRBV7-9; possible D gene TRBD1, 6 bases. The TCR sequence derives from an adult with an advanced solid tumor such as melanoma, head and neck, liver or kidney cancer. CDR3 sequence (DNA): TGTGCCAGCAGCATGACAGGTTTAAAGCAGTTCTTC. This encodes CASSMTGLKQFF.